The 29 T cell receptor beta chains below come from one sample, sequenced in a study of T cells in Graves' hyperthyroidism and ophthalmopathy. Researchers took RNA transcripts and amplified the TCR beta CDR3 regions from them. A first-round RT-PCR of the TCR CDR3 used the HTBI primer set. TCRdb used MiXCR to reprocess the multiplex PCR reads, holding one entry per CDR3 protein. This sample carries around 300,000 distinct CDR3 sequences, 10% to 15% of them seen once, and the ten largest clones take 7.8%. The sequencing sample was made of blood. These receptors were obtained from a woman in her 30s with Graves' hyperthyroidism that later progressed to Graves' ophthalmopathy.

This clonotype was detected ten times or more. CDR3: CASSWAETDTQYF. CDR3 nucleotide sequence: TGTGCCAGTAGTTGGGCGGAGACAGATACGCAGTATTTT. V gene TRBV19 combines with J gene TRBJ2-3; D not certain. V lost 5 bases and J 3 bases, leaving 9 bases between the germline ends. Per germline, CDR1 LNHDA and CDR2 SQIVND (reference sequence). The CDR3 length is 13 residues. The full variable domain, in which reference TRBV19 and TRBJ2-3 provide the parts outside the CDR3, is DGGITQSPKYLFRKEGQNVTLSCEQNLNHDAMYWYRQDPGQGLRLIYYSQIVNDFQKGDIAEGYSVSREKKESFPLTVTSAQKNPTAFYLCASSWAETDTQYFGPGTRLTVL.

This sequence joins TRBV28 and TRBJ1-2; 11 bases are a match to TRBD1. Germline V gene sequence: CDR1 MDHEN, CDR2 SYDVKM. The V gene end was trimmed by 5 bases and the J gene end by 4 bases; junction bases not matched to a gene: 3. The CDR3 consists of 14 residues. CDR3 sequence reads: CASSPGQGGYGYTF. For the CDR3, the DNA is TGTGCCAGCAGTCCGGGACAGGGGGGCTATGGCTACACCTTC.

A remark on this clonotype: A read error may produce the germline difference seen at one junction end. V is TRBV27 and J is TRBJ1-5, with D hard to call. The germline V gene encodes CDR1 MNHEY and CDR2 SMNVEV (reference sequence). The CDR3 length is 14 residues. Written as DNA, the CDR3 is TGTGCCAACAGTTTATTGGGAAACAATCAGCCCCAGCATTTT. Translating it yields CANSLLGNNQPQHF.

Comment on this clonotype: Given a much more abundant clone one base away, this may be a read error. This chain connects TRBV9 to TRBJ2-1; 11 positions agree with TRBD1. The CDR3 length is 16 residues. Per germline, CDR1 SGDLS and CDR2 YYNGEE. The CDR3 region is CASSPWTGGAYNEQSF. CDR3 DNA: TGTGCCAGCAGCCCATGGACAGGGGGCGCCTACAATGAGCAGTCCTTC.

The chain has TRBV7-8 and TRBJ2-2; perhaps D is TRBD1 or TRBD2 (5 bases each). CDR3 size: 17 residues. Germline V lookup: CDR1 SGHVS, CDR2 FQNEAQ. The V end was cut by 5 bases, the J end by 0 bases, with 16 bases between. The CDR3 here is CASSRIGGIANTGELFF. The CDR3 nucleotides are TGTGCCAGCAGCCGAATTGGGGGAATCGCGAACACCGGGGAGCTGTTTTTT.

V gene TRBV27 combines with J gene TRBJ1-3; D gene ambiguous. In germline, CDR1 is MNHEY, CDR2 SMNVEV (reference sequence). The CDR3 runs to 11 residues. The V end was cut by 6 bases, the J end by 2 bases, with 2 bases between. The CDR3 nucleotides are TGTGCCAGCAGGACTGGAAACACCATATATTTT. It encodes CASRTGNTIYF.

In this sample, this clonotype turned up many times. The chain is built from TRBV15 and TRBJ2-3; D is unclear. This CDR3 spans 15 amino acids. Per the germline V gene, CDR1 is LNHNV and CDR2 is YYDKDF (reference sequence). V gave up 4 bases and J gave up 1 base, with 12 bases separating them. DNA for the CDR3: TGTGCCACCAGCAAACTACGGACCGGCACAGATACGCAGTATTTT. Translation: CATSKLRTGTDTQYF.

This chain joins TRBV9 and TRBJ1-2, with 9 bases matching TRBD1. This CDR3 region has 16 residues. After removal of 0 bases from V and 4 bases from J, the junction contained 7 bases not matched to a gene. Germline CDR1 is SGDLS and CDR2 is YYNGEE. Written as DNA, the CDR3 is TGTGCCAGCAGCGTAGCGCACGACAGGGGGTTCTATGGCTACACCTTC. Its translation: CASSVAHDRGFYGYTF.

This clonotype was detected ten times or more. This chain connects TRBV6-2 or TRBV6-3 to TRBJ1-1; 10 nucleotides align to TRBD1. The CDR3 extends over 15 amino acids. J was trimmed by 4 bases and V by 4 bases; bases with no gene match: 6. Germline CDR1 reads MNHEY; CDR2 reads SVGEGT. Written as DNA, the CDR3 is TGTGCCAGCAGTTTTTGGACAGGGGGGGGCACTGAAGCTTTCTTT. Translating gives CASSFWTGGGTEAFF.

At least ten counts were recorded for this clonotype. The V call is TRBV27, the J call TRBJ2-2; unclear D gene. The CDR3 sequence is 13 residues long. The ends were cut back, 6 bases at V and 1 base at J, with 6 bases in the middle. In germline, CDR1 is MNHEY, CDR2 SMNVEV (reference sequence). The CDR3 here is CASRSLNTGELFF. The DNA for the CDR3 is TGTGCCAGCAGGAGTTTGAACACCGGGGAGCTGTTTTTT.

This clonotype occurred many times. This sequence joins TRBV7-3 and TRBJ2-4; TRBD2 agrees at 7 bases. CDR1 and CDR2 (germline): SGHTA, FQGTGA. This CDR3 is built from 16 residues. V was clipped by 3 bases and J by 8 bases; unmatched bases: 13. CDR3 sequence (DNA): TGTGCCAGCAGCTTCTTGGCGGGAGAAGGGCCGGACATTCAGTACTTC. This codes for CASSFLAGEGPDIQYF.

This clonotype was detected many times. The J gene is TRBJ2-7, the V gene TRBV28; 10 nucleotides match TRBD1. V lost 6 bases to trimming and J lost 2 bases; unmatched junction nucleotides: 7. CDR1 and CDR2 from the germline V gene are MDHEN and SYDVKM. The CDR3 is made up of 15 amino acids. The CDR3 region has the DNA TGTGCCAGCAGGGGCGGGACAGGGGTCCCCTACGAGCAGTACTTC. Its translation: CASRGGTGVPYEQYF.

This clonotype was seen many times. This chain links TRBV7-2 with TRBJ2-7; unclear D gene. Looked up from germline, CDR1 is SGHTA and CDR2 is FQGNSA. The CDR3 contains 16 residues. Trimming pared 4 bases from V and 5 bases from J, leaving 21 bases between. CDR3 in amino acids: CASSYTALSDFNEQYF. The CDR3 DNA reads TGTGCCAGCAGCTATACCGCCTTATCGGATTTTAACGAGCAGTACTTC.

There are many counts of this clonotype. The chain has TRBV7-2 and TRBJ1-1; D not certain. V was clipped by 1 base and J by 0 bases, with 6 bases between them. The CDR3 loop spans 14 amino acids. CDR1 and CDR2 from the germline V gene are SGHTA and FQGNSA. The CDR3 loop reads CASSLVSMNTEAFF. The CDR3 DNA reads TGTGCCAGCAGCTTAGTTTCTATGAACACTGAAGCTTTCTTT.

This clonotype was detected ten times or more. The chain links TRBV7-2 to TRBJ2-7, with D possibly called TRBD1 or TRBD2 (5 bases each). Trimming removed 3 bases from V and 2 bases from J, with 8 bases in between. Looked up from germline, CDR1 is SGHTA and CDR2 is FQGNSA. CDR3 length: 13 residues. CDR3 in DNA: TGTGCCAGCAGCTTCCCGGGGCCCTACGAGCAGTACTTC. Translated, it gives CASSFPGPYEQYF.

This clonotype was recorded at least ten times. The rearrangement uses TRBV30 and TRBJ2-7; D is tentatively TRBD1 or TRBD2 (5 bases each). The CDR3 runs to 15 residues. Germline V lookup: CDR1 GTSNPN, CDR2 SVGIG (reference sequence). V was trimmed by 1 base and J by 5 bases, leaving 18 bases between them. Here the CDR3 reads CAWSERGYFQDEQYF. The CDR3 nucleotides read TGTGCCTGGAGTGAGAGGGGTTATTTCCAGGACGAGCAGTACTTC. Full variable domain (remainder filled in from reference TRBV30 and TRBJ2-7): SQTIHQWPATLVQPVGSPLSLECTVEGTSNPNLYWYRQAAGRGLQLLFYSVGIGQISSEVPQNLSASRPQDRQFILSSKKLLLSDSGFYLCAWSERGYFQDEQYFGPGTRLTVT.

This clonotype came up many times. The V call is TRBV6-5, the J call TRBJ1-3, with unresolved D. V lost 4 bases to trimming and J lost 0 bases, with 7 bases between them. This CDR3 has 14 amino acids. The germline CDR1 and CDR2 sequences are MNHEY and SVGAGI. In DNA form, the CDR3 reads TGTGCCAGCAGTTCGATCACCTCTGGAAACACCATATATTTT. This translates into CASSSITSGNTIYF.

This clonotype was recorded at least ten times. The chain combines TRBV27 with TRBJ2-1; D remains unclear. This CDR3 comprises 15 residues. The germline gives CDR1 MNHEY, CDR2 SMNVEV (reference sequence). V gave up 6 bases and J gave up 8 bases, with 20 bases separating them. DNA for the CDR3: TGTGCCAGCAGCGCACCGGATATGCTGGTTGATGAGCAGTTCTTC. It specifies CASSAPDMLVDEQFF.

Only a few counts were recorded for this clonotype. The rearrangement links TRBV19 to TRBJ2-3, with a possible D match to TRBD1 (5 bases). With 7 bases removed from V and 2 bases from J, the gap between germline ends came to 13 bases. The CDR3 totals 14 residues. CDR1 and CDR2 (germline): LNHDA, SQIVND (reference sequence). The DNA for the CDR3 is TGTGCCAGTACGCCCGACAGACTCACAGATACGCAGTATTTT. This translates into CASTPDRLTDTQYF.

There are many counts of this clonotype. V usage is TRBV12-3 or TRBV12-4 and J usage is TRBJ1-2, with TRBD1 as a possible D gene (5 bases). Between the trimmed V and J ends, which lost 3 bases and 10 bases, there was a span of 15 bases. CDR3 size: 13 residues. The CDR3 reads CASSLFRDLYYTF. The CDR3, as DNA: TGTGCCAGCAGTTTGTTCCGGGACCTTTACTACACCTTC.

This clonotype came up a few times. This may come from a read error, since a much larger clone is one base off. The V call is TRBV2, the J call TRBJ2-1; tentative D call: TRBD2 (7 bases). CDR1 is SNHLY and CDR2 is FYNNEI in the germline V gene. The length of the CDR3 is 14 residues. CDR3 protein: CASSRGAPDNERFF. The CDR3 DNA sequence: TGTGCCAGCAGTCGGGGGGCACCTGACAATGAGCGGTTCTTC.

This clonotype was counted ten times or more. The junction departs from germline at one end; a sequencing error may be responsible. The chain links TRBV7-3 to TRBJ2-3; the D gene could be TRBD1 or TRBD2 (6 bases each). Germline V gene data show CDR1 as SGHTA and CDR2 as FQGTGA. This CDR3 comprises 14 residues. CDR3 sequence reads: CASSLIGGTYTQYF. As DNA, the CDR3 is TGTGCCAGCAGCTTAATCGGGGGCACATATACGCAGTATTTT.

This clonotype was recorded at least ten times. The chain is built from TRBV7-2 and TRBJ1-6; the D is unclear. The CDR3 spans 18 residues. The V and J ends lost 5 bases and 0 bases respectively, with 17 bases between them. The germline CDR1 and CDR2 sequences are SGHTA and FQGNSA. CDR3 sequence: CASSLRPVGSSYNSPLHF. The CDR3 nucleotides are TGTGCCAGCAGCCTAAGACCAGTCGGAAGCTCCTATAATTCACCCCTCCACTTT.

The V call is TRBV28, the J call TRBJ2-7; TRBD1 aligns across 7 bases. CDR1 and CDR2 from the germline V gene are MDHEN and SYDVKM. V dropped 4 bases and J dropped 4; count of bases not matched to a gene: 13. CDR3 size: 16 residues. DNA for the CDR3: TGTGCCAGCAGTTCTCCGTGGGACAGTTTTGGGTACGAGCAGTACTTC. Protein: CASSSPWDSFGYEQYF.

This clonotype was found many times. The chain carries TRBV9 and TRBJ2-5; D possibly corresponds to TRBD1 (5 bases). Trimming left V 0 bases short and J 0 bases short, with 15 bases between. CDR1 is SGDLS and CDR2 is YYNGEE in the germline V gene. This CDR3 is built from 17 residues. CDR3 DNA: TGTGCCAGCAGCGTAGGTGCAGGGCATGGGGACCAAGAGACCCAGTACTTC. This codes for CASSVGAGHGDQETQYF.

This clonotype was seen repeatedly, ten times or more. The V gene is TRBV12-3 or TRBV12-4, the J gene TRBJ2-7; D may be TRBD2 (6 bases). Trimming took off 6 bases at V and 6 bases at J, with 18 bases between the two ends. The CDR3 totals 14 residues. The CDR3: CASRPSGPIPEQYF. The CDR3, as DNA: TGTGCCAGCAGACCCAGCGGGCCCATACCCGAGCAGTACTTC.

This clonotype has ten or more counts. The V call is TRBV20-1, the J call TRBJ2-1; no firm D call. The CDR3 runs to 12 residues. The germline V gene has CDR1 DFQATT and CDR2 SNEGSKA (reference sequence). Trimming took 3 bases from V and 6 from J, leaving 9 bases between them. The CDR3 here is CSASKGLNEQFF. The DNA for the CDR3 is TGCAGTGCTAGTAAAGGGCTCAATGAGCAGTTCTTC.

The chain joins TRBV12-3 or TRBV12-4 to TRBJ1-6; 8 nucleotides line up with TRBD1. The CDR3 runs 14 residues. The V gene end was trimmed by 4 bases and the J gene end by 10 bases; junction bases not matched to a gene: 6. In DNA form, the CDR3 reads TGTGCCAGCAGTTCCGGACAGGGAAACTCACCCCTCCACTTT. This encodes CASSSGQGNSPLHF.

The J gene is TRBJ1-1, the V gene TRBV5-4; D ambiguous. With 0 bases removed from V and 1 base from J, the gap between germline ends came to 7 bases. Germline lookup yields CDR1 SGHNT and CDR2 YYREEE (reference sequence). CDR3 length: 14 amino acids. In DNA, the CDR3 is TGTGCCAGCAGCTTGGACACGTGGAACACTGAAGCTTTCTTT. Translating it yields CASSLDTWNTEAFF.